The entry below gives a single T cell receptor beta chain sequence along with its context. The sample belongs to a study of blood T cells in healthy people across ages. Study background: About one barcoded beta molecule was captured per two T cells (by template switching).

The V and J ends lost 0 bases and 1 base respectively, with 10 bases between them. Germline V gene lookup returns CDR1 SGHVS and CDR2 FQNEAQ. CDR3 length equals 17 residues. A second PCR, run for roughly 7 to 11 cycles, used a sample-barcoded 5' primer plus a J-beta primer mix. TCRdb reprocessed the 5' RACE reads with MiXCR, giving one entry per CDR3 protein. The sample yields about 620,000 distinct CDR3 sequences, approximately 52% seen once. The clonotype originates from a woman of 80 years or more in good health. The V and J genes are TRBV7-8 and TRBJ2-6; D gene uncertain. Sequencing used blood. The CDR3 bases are TGTGCCAGCAGCTTAGCCCCGTTGAATTCTGGGGCCAACGTCCTGACTTTC. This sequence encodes CASSLAPLNSGANVLTF.